This T cell receptor beta chain was captured in a study of T cells after yellow fever vaccination. Study results and limitations: Booster sampling recovered most clones from primary vaccination (under 98% CD4, roughly 86% CD8). Only a small proportion of the clonotypes turned up in both the CD4 and the CD8 compartments, likely arising from convergent recombination. Peaking on day 5 versus 15, the secondary response was faster but weaker.

This clonotype was observed a few times. The antigen is unknown. V shed 1 base and J shed 6 bases, with 13 bases lying between them. Germline assignment: CDR1 MNHEY and CDR2 SVGEGT. The CDR3 consists of 15 residues. Conversion of TCR transcripts into cDNA relied on 5'RACE template switching, which added a universal primer site and UMIs. TCRdb redid the calling of the 5' RACE reads with MiXCR, one entry per CDR3 protein. Of 65,000 to 90,000 distinct CDR3 sequences listed, approximately 8% are singletons. This specimen was CD8+ T cells sorted from PBMCs, taken on the day of the yellow fever booster vaccination. The chain is built from TRBV6-2 or TRBV6-3 and TRBJ2-1; perhaps D is TRBD1 or TRBD2 (5 bases each). This receptor was obtained from a man aged 25 to 40 who received the YFV17D yellow fever vaccine. This CDR3 reads CASSYLGDEGNEQFF. CDR3 coding DNA: TGTGCCAGCAGTTACTTAGGGGATGAGGGCAATGAGCAGTTCTTC.